This is a list of T cell receptor beta chains from one sample in a study of cytomegalovirus exposure and HLA in healthy donors. Here immunoSEQ multiplex PCR was the method, and the copy in TCRdb shows in-frame clones only, minus some. The profile shows around 110,000 clones, 65% to 85% of them singletons. The sequencing sample was made of PBMCs. The receptor set was obtained from a man under 40 in good health and CMV-seronegative. The CDR3 runs from the conserved cysteine through the conserved F or W. D genes are given only for firm matches. The size of a clone is reported for some rows only, either as once, few or many, or as a class for expanded clones.

TRBD2 TRBJ2-7 16 once TRBV5-1 TGCGCCAGCAGCTGGCCGGTTACTAGCGGGAACTACGAGCAGTACTTC CASSWPVTSGNYEQYF
TRBD2 TRBJ2-7 14 . TRBV28 TGTGCCAGCAGTACAAGCGGGAGTGGTTACGAGCAGTACTTC CASSTSGSGYEQYF
TRBD2 TRBJ2-3 16 . TRBV4-2 TGTGCCAGCAGCCGCCGTGGAGCGGGGGGGACAGATACGCAGTATTTT CASSRRGAGGTDTQYF
. TRBJ1-2 13 . TRBV2 TGTGCCAGCAGTGATGCAGGGCCGGGCGGCTACACCTTC CASSDAGPGGYTF
TRBD2 TRBJ2-5 18 . TRBV2 TGTGCCAGCAGTGACGCCCCGAAAGTGGAGGGAGGGGCGGAGACCCAGTACTTC CASSDAPKVEGGAETQYF
TRBD1 TRBJ1-2 16 once TRBV30 TGTGCCTGGAGTGTACCCGAAGACAGGGGGGTCTATGGCTACACCTTC CAWSVPEDRGVYGYTF
. TRBJ1-5 13 . TRBV7-8 TGTGCCAGCAGCAACCGGGGGGTTCAGCCCCAGCATTTT CASSNRGVQPQHF
TRBD1 TRBJ2-7 15 . TRBV15 TGTGCCACCAGCTATAGGAGGACAGGGCCGTACGAGCAGTACTTC CATSYRRTGPYEQYF
TRBD1 TRBJ1-6 13 . TRBV30 TGTGCCTGGATGGGACAGGGGACTTCACCCCTCCACTTT CAWMGQGTSPLHF
. TRBJ1-2 14 . TRBV6-5 TGTGCCAGCAGTAACGACGCTAGCCTATATGGCTACACCTTC CASSNDASLYGYTF
TRBD2 TRBJ2-7 16 . TRBV4-2 TGTGCCAGCAGCCAGGCCCTAGCGGGGGTTACCTACGAGCAGTACTTC CASSQALAGVTYEQYF
. TRBJ2-6 15 . TRBV5-4 TGTGCCAGCAGCTTTGCGATTCCTGGGGCCAACGTCCTGACTTTC CASSFAIPGANVLTF
. TRBJ1-4 14 . TRBV5-1 TGCGCCAGCAGCCCCTCGGGGGGGGATGAAAAACTGTTTTTT CASSPSGGDEKLFF
. TRBJ2-5 16 . TRBV4-1 TGCGCCAGCAGCCAAGATGTTAGTCTATCTCAAGAGACCCAGTACTTC CASSQDVSLSQETQYF
TRBD1 TRBJ1-1 16 few TRBV2 TGTGCCAGCAGTGAGAAGGCGACAGGGATCGTCACTGAAGCTTTCTTT CASSEKATGIVTEAFF
. TRBJ2-7 14 . TRBV13 TGTGCCAGCAGCAAGTCCTTAGCCTCGGGTGAGCAGTACTTC CASSKSLASGEQYF
TRBD1 TRBJ2-5 15 . TRBV25-1 TGTGCCAGCAGTGAGGGACAGGGATTACAAGAGACCCAGTACTTC CASSEGQGLQETQYF
. TRBJ2-1 15 . TRBV5-1 TGCGCCAGCTCCCCGGCGGGTAGTTCCTACAATGAGCAGTTCTTC CASSPAGSSYNEQFF
TRBD2 TRBJ2-7 17 . TRBV6-1 TGTGCCAGCAGTGAAGGGGGCGGACTAGCGGGCCCCTACGAGCAGTACTTC CASSEGGGLAGPYEQYF
. TRBJ2-7 16 . TRBV5-1 TGCGCCAGCAGCGTTGTCGACGGGTCACGCGCCTACGAGCAGTACTTC CASSVVDGSRAYEQYF
TRBD1 TRBJ1-1 15 few TRBV5-1 TGCGCCAGCAGCGGGGGACAGGGCGGGAGCACTGAAGCTTTCTTT CASSGGQGGSTEAFF
. TRBJ2-7 13 . TRBV27 TGTGCCAGCAGTCAGCGACTAGTGGACGAGCAGTACTTC CASSQRLVDEQYF
TRBD2 TRBJ2-3 16 . TRBV28 TGTGCCAGCAGTTGGCTAGCGGGGATCAGCACAGATACGCAGTATTTT CASSWLAGISTDTQYF
TRBD2 TRBJ2-1 13 . TRBV28 TGTGCCAGCAGTTCGGGAGGTGGAAATGAGCAGTTCTTC CASSSGGGNEQFF
TRBD2 TRBJ2-5 14 . TRBV6-5 TGTGCCAGCAGTTGGGCGGGAGTGGGAGAGACCCAGTACTTC CASSWAGVGETQYF
. TRBJ2-5 13 . TRBV9 TGTGCCAGCAGCCCTGGTGGGAGTGGGACCCAGTACTTC CASSPGGSGTQYF
. TRBJ2-6 16 few TRBV6-5 TGTGCCAGCAGTTACCGGGGATCTGGTGGGGCCAACGTCCTGACTTTC CASSYRGSGGANVLTF
. TRBJ1-5 15 . TRBV4-1 TGCGCCAGCAGCCTTTCGGGCAGCTCAGGGCAGCCCCAGCATTTT CASSLSGSSGQPQHF
TRBD2 TRBJ2-1 15 . TRBV11-3 TGTGCCAGCAGCCCACGGACTAGCGGGAGAAGTGAGCAGTTCTTC CASSPRTSGRSEQFF
. TRBJ2-7 17 . TRBV7-8 TGTGCCAGCAGCTTTCAGGGTAGGGGTTTGAGCACCTACGAGCAGTACTTC CASSFQGRGLSTYEQYF
. TRBJ2-4 13 . TRBV7-9 TGTGCCAGCAGTCGGGAGGCCAAAAACATTCAGTACTTC CASSREAKNIQYF
. TRBJ2-7 14 once TRBV11-2 TGTGCCAGCAGCTTTGGTGCGGGCACCTACGAGCAGTACTTC CASSFGAGTYEQYF
TRBD2 TRBJ2-5 14 . TRBV9 TGTGCCAGCAGCGTAGGCGGGGGGGGAGAGACCCAGTACTTC CASSVGGGGETQYF